These 23 T cell receptor beta chains originate from one sample sequenced in a study of regulatory T cells in long-lasting Graves disease. Time point given: persistent/refractory GD, antithyroid drugs over 5 years with positive TRAb. TCR sequences were obtained from RNA taken from PBMCs. In building TCR beta libraries, iRepertoire HTBI primers were used together with Arm-PCR of CDR3 regions. TCRdb re-analysed the multiplex PCR reads in MiXCR, keeping a single row per CDR3 protein. The sample carries 650,000 to 700,000 distinct CDR3 sequences, about 30% recorded once. The sequenced sample was peripheral blood mononuclear cells (PBMCs), obtained when the disease was refractory, from a patient treated with antithyroid drugs. Receptor source: a female donor with Graves disease.

This clonotype turned up a few times. The J gene is TRBJ1-1, the V gene TRBV27; unclear D gene. Germline assignment: CDR1 MNHEY and CDR2 SMNVEV (reference sequence). V was shortened by 4 bases and J by 1 base, with 13 bases between the two germline ends. This CDR3 has 15 amino acids. CDR3 sequence (DNA): TGTGCCAGCAGTTACTCTGGTCAGCGGAACACTGAAGCTTTCTTT. It is translated as CASSYSGQRNTEAFF.

The chain links TRBV6-1 to TRBJ1-1; possibly TRBD1 for D (6 bases). This CDR3 has 13 amino acids. Germline V gene lookup returns CDR1 MNHNS and CDR2 SASEGT. V lost 8 bases and J lost 4, with 14 bases in between. The CDR3 reads CASDPTGITEAFF. The CDR3 region has the DNA TGTGCCAGCGACCCCACAGGGATCACTGAAGCTTTCTTT.

The J gene is TRBJ1-3, the V gene TRBV7-6; D is uncertain. Germline V lookup: CDR1 SGHVS, CDR2 FNYEAQ. The CDR3 runs to 15 residues. V lost 4 bases to trimming and J lost 2 bases, with 12 bases between them. The CDR3 bases are TGTGCCAGCAGCTCATGGACGGAGCCTGGAAACACCATATATTTT. Residues: CASSSWTEPGNTIYF.

The chain carries TRBV5-6 and TRBJ2-5; D uncertain. Germline loops: CDR1 SGHDT, CDR2 YYEEEE. With 5 bases removed from V and 5 bases from J, the gap between germline ends came to 13 bases. The CDR3 runs 13 residues. This CDR3 reads CASRPRWWETQYF. DNA for the CDR3: TGTGCCAGCAGACCTCGGTGGTGGGAGACCCAGTACTTC.

This clonotype was detected many times. The J gene is TRBJ1-3, the V gene TRBV28, with D uncertain. Deletions cut 5 bases from V and 3 bases from J, with 11 bases between. The germline CDR1 and CDR2 sequences are MDHEN and SYDVKM. CDR3 length: 14 residues. CDR3 sequence: CASSPPSLGNTIYF. Written as DNA, the CDR3 is TGTGCCAGCAGTCCTCCATCGCTTGGAAACACCATATATTTT.

This clonotype was observed a handful of times. The gene calls are TRBV13 and TRBJ2-7, with D perhaps assigned TRBD1 or TRBD2 (5 bases each). The CDR3 contains 14 residues. Germline values: CDR1 PRHDT, CDR2 FYEKMQ (reference sequence). Trimming left V 5 bases short and J 3 bases short, with 14 bases between. CDR3 coding DNA: TGTGCCAGCAGCCCTCCGGGACCGAGCTACGAGCAGTACTTC. Protein sequence: CASSPPGPSYEQYF.

This clonotype was found many times. The chain recombines TRBV2 with TRBJ2-5, with TRBD1 matching over 7 bases. Germline V gene sequence: CDR1 SNHLY, CDR2 FYNNEI. The junction had 4 bases not matched to a gene; V was cut back by 6 bases and J by 0 bases. The CDR3 is 14 residues long. CDR3 DNA sequence: TGTGCCAGCAGACCGGGACAGAACCAAGAGACCCAGTACTTC. This translates into CASRPGQNQETQYF.

The sample holds many counts of this clonotype. This sequence joins TRBV12-3 or TRBV12-4 and TRBJ2-5; D is possibly TRBD2 (6 bases). The CDR3 spans 14 residues. V lost 5 bases, J lost 0 bases, and 10 bases lay in between. Here the CDR3 DNA reads TGTGCCAGCAGTCCCCGGAGGGACCAAGAGACCCAGTACTTC. Amino acids: CASSPRRDQETQYF.

The rearrangement joins TRBV5-1 to TRBJ1-6; D is unresolved. V gave up 0 bases and J gave up 12 bases, with 10 bases separating them. Germline V gives CDR1 SGHRS, CDR2 YFSETQ. CDR3 length: 13 amino acids. This chain's CDR3 is CASSLGDTKPLHF. DNA of the CDR3: TGCGCCAGCAGCTTGGGAGACACCAAACCCCTCCACTTT. Looking up the rest from reference TRBV5-1 and TRBJ1-6 gives the full variable domain: KAGVTQTPRYLIKTRGQQVTLSCSPISGHRSVSWYQQTPGQGLQFLFEYFSETQRNKGNFPGRFSGRQFSNSRSEMNVSTLELGDSALYLCASSLGDTKPLHFGNGTRLTVT.

The sample holds a few counts of this clonotype. The V gene is TRBV5-1, the J gene TRBJ1-2, with 11 bases that match TRBD1. J gave up 14 bases and V 4 bases, and 10 bases lay outside the gene matches. CDR1 SGHRS and CDR2 YFSETQ come from the germline V gene. The CDR3 covers 13 residues. CDR3 amino acids: CASSRDRGANGTF. CDR3 nucleotide sequence: TGCGCCAGCAGCAGGGACAGGGGGGCAAACGGGACCTTC.

This clonotype was detected a few times. The V gene is TRBV20-1, the J gene TRBJ1-5; 7 bases align to TRBD1. With V trimmed by 0 bases and J by 5 bases, 7 bases remained unmatched. The germline V gene encodes CDR1 DFQATT and CDR2 SNEGSKA (reference sequence). The CDR3 has 15 amino acids. The CDR3 DNA reads as TGCAGTGCTAGAGAGGGACAGTTGGTCCATCAGCCCCAGCATTTT. Amino acid sequence: CSAREGQLVHQPQHF.

This clonotype was counted a few times. The CDR3 nucleotides are TGTGCCAGCAGCCGGGGCGGGAGTTATGGCTACACCTTC. This codes for CASSRGGSYGYTF. This rearrangement joins TRBV14 to TRBJ1-2; maybe TRBD1 (5 bases). From germline, CDR1 is SGHDN and CDR2 FVKESK. The CDR3 is made up of 13 amino acids. Trimming took 4 bases from V and 5 from J, leaving 11 bases between them. The variable domain in full, with the rest retrieved from reference TRBV14 and TRBJ1-2, is EAGVTQFPSHSVIEKGQTVTLRCDPISGHDNLYWYRRVMGKEIKFLLHFVKESKQDESGMPNNRFLAERTGGTYSTLKVQPAELEDSGVYFCASSRGGSYGYTFGSGTRLTVV.

This clonotype was counted a few times. The rearrangement uses TRBV20-1 and TRBJ2-5, with D unresolved. The CDR3 length is 13 residues. V was cut by 5 bases and J by 4 bases, with 14 bases left in between. Per the germline V gene, CDR1 is DFQATT and CDR2 is SNEGSKA (reference sequence). The CDR3, as DNA: TGCAGTGCTCACCAGTGGGTCGGAGAGACCCAGTACTTC. It yields the protein CSAHQWVGETQYF.

The V and J genes are TRBV25-1 and TRBJ1-2; D gene unclear. The V end lost 2 bases, the J end lost 2 bases, and 6 bases lay between the germline ends. Germline loops: CDR1 MGHDK, CDR2 SYGVNS. The CDR3 totals 13 residues. DNA for the CDR3: TGTGCCAGCAGTGAACAGTCCAACTATGGCTACACCTTC. As protein: CASSEQSNYGYTF.

This clonotype appeared many times. The chain uses TRBV2 and TRBJ1-2; 7 positions agree with TRBD1. CDR1 and CDR2 (germline): SNHLY, FYNNEI. The CDR3 length is 14 residues. Trimming removed 5 bases from V and 4 bases from J; junction bases left unmatched: 7. The CDR3: CASSFSGQRYGYTF. Written as DNA, the CDR3 is TGTGCCAGCAGTTTTTCGGGACAGCGCTATGGCTACACCTTC.

The J gene is TRBJ1-3, the V gene TRBV6-1; weak D call: TRBD1 (5 bases). The CDR3 has 15 residues. Deletions cut 5 bases from V and 3 bases from J, with 14 bases between. Germline CDR1 MNHNS, CDR2 SASEGT. The CDR3 DNA reads TGTGCCAGCAGTAATACCCAGGGTAGTGGAAACACCATATATTTT. Its protein is CASSNTQGSGNTIYF.

This clonotype came up a few times. The gene calls are TRBV6-1 and TRBJ2-7; TRBD1 matches 7 bases. V was pared by 6 bases and J by 0 bases, with 5 bases of the junction left unmatched. The CDR3 has 14 residues. Germline V gene data show CDR1 as MNHNS and CDR2 as SASEGT. The CDR3 here is CASRPRDSSYEQYF. CDR3 bases: TGTGCCAGCAGACCACGGGACAGCTCCTACGAGCAGTACTTC.

This clonotype was counted only a few times. A read error may produce the germline difference seen at one junction end. V and J are TRBV7-3 and TRBJ2-2; the D gene is possibly TRBD2 (5 bases). The CDR3 sequence is 13 residues long. Germline assignment: CDR1 SGHTA and CDR2 FQGTGA. The CDR3 region is CASSLSFTGEPFF. The CDR3 bases are TGTGCCAGCAGCTTGTCATTCACCGGGGAGCCGTTTTTT. Filled out from reference TRBV7-3 and TRBJ2-2, the complete variable domain reads GAGVSQTPSNKVTEKGKYVELRCDPISGHTALYWYRQSLGQGPEFLIYFQGTGAADDSGLPNDRFFAVRPEGSVSTLKIQRTERGDSAVYLCASSLSFTGEPFFGEGSRLTVL.

This clonotype was detected many times. The rearrangement uses TRBV27 and TRBJ2-5; D is ambiguous. V dropped 6 bases and J dropped 0 bases, with 17 bases sitting between them. This CDR3 has 16 amino acids. Germline V gives CDR1 MNHEY, CDR2 SMNVEV (reference sequence). DNA for the CDR3: TGTGCCAGCAGCCGAATCTCGGTCAGTCACCAAGAGACCCAGTACTTC. Translation: CASSRISVSHQETQYF.

This clonotype occurred a few times. This chain links TRBV24-1 with TRBJ1-2; the match to TRBD1 covers 8 bases. J lost 0 bases, V lost 5 bases, and 4 bases had no gene match. This CDR3 has 15 residues. Germline V gives CDR1 KGHDR, CDR2 SFDVKD. In DNA form, the CDR3 reads TGTGCCACCAGTGGCTGGACAGGGTCTAACTATGGCTACACCTTC. It encodes CATSGWTGSNYGYTF.

This clonotype has ten or more counts. The V call is TRBV6-1, the J call TRBJ2-5; 7 nucleotides line up with TRBD1. The CDR3 extends over 16 amino acids. Trimming took 5 bases from V and 5 from J; bases not matched to a gene: 14. Germline-derived CDR1 and CDR2 are MNHNS and SASEGT. The CDR3 spells CASSRGTGAHGETQYF. CDR3 nucleotide sequence: TGTGCCAGCAGTAGAGGAACAGGGGCCCACGGGGAGACCCAGTACTTC.

Of note for this clonotype: A much larger clone differs by one base, so this may be a read error. This chain uses TRBV28 with TRBJ1-2; tentative D call: TRBD1 (5 bases). The ends were cut back, 7 bases at V and 0 bases at J, with 15 bases in the middle. CDR1 MDHEN and CDR2 SYDVKM come from the germline V gene. The CDR3 has 15 amino acids. Here the CDR3 reads CASTSQVKANYGYTF. DNA of the CDR3: TGTGCCAGCACCTCACAGGTCAAAGCTAACTATGGCTACACCTTC.

The chain recombines TRBV6-1 with TRBJ2-6; D not resolved. This CDR3 spans 13 amino acids. Trimming took off 6 bases at V and 2 bases at J, with 5 bases between the two ends. CDR1 MNHNS and CDR2 SASEGT come from the germline V gene. CDR3 amino acids: CASRRPGANVLTF. CDR3 coding DNA: TGTGCCAGCAGGAGGCCTGGGGCCAACGTCCTGACTTTC.